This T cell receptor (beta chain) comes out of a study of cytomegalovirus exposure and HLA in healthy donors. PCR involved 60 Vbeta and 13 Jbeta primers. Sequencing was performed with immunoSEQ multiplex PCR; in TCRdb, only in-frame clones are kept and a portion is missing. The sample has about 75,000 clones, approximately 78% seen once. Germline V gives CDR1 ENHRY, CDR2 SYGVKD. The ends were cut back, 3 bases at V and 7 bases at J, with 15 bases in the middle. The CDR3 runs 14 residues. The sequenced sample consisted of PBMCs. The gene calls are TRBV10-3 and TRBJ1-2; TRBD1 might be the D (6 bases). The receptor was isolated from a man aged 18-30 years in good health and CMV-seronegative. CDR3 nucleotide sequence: TGTGCCATCAGTGAAGAGGGGGTGCTGAGTGGCTACACCTTC. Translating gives CAISEEGVLSGYTF.